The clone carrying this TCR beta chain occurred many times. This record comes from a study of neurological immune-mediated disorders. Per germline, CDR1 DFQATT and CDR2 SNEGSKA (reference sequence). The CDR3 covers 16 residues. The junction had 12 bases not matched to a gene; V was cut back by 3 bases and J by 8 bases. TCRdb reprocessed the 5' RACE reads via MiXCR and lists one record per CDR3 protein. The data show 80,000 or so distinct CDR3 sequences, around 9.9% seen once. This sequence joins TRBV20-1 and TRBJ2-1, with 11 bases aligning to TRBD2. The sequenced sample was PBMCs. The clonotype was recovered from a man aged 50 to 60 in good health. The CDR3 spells CSARSGSGRAEDEQFF. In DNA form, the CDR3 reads TGCAGTGCTAGGAGCGGTAGCGGGAGGGCCGAGGATGAGCAGTTCTTC.